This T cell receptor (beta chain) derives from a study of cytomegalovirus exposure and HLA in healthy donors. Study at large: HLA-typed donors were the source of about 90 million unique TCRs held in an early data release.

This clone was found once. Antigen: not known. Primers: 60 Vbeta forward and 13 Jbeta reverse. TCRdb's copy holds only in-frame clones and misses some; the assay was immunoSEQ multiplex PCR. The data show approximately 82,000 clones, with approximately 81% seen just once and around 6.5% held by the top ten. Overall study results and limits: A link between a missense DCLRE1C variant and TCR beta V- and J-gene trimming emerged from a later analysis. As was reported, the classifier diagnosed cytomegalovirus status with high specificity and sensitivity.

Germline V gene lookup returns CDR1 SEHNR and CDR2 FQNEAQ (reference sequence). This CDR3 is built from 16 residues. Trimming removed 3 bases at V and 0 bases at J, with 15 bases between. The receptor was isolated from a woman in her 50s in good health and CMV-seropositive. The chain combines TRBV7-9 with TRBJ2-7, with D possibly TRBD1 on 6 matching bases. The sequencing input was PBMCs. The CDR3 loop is CASSFWAGTSSYEQYF. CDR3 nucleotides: TGTGCCAGCAGCTTCTGGGCAGGGACATCCTCCTACGAGCAGTACTTC.